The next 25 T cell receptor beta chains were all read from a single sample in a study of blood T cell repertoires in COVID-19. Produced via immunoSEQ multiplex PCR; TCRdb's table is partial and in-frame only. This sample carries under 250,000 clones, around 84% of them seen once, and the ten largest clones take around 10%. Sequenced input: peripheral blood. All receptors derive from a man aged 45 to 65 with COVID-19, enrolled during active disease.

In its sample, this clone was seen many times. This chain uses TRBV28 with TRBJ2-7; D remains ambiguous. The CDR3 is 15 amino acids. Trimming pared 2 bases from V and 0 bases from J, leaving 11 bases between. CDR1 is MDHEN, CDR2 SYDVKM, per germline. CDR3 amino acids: CASSLGPDNSYEQYF. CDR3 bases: TGTGCCAGCAGTTTAGGTCCCGACAACTCCTACGAGCAGTACTTC.

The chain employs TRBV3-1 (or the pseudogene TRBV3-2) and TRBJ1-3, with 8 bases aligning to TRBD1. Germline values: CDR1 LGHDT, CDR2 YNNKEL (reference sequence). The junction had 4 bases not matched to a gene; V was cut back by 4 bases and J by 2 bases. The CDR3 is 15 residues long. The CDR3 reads CASSRTGSAGNTIYF. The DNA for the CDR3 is TGTGCCAGCAGCCGGACAGGGAGCGCTGGAAACACCATATATTTT.

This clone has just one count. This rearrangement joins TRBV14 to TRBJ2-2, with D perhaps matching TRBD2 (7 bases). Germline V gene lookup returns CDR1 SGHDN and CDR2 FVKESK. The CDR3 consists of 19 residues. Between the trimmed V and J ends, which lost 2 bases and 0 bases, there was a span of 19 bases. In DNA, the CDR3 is TGTGCCAGCAGCCAACGGAGCGGGACAACCTTCGCGAACACCGGGGAGCTGTTTTTT. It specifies CASSQRSGTTFANTGELFF.

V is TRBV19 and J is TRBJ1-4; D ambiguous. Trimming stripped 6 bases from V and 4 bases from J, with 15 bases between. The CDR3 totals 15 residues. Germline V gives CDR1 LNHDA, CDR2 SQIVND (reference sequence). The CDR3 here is CASSHRSGINEKLFF. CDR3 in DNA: TGTGCCAGTAGCCACCGTAGCGGGATTAATGAAAAACTGTTTTTT.

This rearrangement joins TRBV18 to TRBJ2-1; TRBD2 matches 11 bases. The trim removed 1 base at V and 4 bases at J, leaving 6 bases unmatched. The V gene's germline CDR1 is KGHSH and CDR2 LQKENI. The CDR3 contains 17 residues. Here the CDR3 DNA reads TGTGCCAGCTCACCACGTGGGACTAGCGGCCCATACAATGAGCAGTTCTTC. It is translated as CASSPRGTSGPYNEQFF.

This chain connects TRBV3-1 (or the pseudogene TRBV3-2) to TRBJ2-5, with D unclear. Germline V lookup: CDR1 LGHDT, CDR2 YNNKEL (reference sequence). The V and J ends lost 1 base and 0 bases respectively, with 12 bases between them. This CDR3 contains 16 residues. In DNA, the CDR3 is TGTGCCAGCAGCCAAGCATTAGCTGCGTACCAAGAGACCCAGTACTTC. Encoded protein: CASSQALAAYQETQYF.

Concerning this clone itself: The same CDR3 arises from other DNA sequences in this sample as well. CDR3 sequence (DNA): TGTGCCAGCAGGGGGCAGCTTAACTATGGCTACACCTTC. Translated, it gives CASRGQLNYGYTF. The chain links TRBV27 to TRBJ1-2, with D tentatively TRBD1 (5 bases). The length of the CDR3 is 13 residues. From germline, CDR1 is MNHEY and CDR2 SMNVEV (reference sequence). V dropped 6 bases and J dropped 1 base, with 9 bases sitting between them.

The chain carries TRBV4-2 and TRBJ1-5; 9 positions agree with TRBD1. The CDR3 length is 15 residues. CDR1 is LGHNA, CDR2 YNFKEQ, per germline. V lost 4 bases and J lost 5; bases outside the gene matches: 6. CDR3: CASSLRTGVDQPQHF. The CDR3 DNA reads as TGTGCCAGCAGCCTTCGGACAGGGGTAGATCAGCCCCAGCATTTT.

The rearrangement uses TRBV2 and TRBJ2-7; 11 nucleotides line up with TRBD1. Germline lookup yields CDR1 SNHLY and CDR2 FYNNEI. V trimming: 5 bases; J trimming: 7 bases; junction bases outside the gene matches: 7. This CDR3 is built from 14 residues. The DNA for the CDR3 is TGTGCCAGCAGTCACGGACAGGGGGCGGGGGAGCAGTACTTC. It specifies CASSHGQGAGEQYF.

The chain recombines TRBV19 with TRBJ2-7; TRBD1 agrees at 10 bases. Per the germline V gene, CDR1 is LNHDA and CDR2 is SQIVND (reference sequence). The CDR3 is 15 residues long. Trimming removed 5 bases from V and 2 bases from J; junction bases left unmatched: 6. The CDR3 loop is CASSSGGTGAYEQYF. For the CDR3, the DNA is TGTGCCAGTAGTTCTGGAGGGACAGGGGCCTACGAGCAGTACTTC.

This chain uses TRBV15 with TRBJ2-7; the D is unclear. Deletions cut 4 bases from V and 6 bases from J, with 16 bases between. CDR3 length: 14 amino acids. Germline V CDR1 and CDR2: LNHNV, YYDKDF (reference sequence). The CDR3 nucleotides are TGTGCCACCAGCACTACCAGGTCGGTTTCCGAGCAGTACTTC. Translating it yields CATSTTRSVSEQYF.

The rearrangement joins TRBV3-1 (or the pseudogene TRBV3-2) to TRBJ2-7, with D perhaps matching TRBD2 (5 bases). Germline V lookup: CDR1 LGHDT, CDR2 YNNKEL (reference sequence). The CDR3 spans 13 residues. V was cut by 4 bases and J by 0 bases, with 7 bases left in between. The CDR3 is CASSLANSYEQYF. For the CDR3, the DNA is TGTGCCAGCAGCCTAGCGAACTCCTACGAGCAGTACTTC.

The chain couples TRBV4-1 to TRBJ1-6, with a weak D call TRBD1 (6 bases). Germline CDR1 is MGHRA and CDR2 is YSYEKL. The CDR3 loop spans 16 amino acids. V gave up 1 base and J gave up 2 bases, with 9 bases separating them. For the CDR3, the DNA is TGCGCCAGCAGCCAAGCCTGGGACACCTATAATTCACCCCTCCACTTT. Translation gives CASSQAWDTYNSPLHF.

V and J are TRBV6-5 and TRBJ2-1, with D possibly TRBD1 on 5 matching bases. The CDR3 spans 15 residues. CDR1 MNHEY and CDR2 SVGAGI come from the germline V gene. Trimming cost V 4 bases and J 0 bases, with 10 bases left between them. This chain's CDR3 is CASSSGQSSYNEQFF. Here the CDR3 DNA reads TGTGCCAGCAGTTCAGGGCAAAGCTCCTACAATGAGCAGTTCTTC.

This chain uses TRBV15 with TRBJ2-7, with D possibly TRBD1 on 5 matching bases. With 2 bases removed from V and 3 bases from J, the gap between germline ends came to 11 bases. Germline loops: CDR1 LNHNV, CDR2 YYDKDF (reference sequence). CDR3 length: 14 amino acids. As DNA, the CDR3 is TGTGCCACCAGCAGAACAACAGGACGCTACGAGCAGTACTTC. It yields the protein CATSRTTGRYEQYF.

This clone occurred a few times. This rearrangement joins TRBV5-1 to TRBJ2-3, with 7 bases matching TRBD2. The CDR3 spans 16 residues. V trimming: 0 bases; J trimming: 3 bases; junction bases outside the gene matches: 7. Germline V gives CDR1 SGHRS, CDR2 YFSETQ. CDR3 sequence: CASSLGVLAETDTQYF. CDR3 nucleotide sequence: TGCGCCAGCAGCTTGGGAGTCCTAGCGGAAACAGATACGCAGTATTTT.

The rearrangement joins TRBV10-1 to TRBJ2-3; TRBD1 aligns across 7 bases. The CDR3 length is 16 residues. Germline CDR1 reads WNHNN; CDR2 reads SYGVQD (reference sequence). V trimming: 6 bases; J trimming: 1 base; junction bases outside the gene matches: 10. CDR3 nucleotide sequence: TGCGCCAGCAGCCCCGACAGGGCAGTTGGCACAGATACGCAGTATTTT. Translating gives CASSPDRAVGTDTQYF.

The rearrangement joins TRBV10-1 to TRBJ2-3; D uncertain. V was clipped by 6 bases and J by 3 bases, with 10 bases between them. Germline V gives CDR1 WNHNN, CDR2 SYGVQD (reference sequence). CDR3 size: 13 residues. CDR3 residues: CASRSRQTDTQYF. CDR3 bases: TGCGCCAGCAGATCCCGCCAGACAGATACGCAGTATTTT.

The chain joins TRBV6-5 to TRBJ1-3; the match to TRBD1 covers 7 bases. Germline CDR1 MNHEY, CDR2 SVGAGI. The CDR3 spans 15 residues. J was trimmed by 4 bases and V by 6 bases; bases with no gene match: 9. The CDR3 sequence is CASRRDIGGGNTIYF. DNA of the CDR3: TGTGCCAGCAGAAGGGATATAGGGGGCGGAAACACCATATATTTT.

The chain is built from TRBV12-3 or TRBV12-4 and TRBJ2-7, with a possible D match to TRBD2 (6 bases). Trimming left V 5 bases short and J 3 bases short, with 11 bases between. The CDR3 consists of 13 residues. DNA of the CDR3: TGTGCCAGCAGTGGAAGGGACTTCTACGAGCAGTACTTC. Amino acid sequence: CASSGRDFYEQYF.

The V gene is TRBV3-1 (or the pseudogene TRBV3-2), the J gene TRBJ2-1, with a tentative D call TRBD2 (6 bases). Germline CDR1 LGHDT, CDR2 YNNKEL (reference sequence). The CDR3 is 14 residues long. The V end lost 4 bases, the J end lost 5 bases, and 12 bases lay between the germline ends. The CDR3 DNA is TGTGCCAGCAGCCGGGACTTGGTGAACAATGAGCAGTTCTTC. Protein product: CASSRDLVNNEQFF.

CDR3 DNA: TGTGCCAGCAAAAAATCGGGTGGATCCTACAATGAGCAGTTCTTC. It specifies CASKKSGGSYNEQFF. The rearrangement links TRBV19 to TRBJ2-1; no firm D call. Looked up from germline, CDR1 is LNHDA and CDR2 is SQIVND (reference sequence). The CDR3 spans 15 residues. V shed 9 bases and J shed 1 base, with 16 bases lying between them.

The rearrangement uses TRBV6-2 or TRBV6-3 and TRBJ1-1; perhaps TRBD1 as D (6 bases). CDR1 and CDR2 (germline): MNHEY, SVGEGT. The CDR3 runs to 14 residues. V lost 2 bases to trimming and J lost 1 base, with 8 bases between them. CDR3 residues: CASSYQGRNTEAFF. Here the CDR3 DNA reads TGTGCCAGCAGTTACCAGGGGAGGAACACTGAAGCTTTCTTT.

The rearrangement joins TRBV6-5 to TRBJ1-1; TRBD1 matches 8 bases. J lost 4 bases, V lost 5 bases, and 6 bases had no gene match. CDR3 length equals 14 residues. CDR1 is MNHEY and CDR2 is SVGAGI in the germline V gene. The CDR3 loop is CASSPGQVSTEAFF. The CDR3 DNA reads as TGTGCCAGCAGTCCGGGACAGGTTAGCACTGAAGCTTTCTTT.

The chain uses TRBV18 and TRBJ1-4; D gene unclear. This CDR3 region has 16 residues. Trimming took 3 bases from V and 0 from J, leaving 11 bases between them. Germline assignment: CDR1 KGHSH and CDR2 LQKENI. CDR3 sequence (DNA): TGTGCCAGCTCACCCTTCGACATCTCAACTAATGAAAAACTGTTTTTT. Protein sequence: CASSPFDISTNEKLFF. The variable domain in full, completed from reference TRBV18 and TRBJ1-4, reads NAGVMQNPRHLVRRRGQEARLRCSPMKGHSHVYWYRQLPEEGLKFMVYLQKENIIDESGMPKERFSAEFPKEGPSILRIQQVVRGDSAAYFCASSPFDISTNEKLFFGSGTQLSVL.